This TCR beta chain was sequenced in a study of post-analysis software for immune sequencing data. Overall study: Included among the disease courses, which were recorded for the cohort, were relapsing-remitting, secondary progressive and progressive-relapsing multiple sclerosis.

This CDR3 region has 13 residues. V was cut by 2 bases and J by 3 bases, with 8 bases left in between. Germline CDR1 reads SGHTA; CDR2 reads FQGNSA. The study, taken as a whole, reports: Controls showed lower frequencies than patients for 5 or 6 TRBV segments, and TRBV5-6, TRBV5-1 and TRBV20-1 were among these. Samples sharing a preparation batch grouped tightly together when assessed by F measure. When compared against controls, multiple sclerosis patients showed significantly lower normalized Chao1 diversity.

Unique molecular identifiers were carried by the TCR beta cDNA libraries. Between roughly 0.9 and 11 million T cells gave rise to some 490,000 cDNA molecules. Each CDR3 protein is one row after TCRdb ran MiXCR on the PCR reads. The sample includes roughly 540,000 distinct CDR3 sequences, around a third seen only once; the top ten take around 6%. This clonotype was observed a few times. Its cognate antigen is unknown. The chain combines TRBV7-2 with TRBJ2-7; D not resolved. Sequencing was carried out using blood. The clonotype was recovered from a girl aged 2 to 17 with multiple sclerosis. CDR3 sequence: CASSLYRYYEQYF. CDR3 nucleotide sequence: TGTGCCAGCAGCTTATACAGATACTACGAGCAGTACTTC.